This record concerns one T cell receptor (beta chain) sequence. The V end was cut by 3 bases, the J end by 2 bases, with 14 bases between. The CDR3 contains 15 residues. Germline V gene data show CDR1 as MNHNS and CDR2 as SASEGT. The sample belongs to a study of blood T cell repertoires in COVID-19. Background on the study: Donors in the United States, Italy and Spain gave samples during acute or convalescent COVID-19. The cDNA or gDNA used as material had been derived from T cells, B-cell-depleted T cells, or PBMCs.

Assay used: immunoSEQ multiplex PCR; TCRdb lists only in-frame clones, some missing. The sample yields roughly 380,000 clones, about 89% seen once. V gene TRBV6-1 combines with J gene TRBJ2-7, with D perhaps TRBD1 (5 bases). The TCR was taken from a middle-aged woman with COVID-19, enrolled during active disease. Specimen: peripheral blood. CDR3 nucleotides: TGTGCCAGCAGTGACGCAGGAGCAGGGACCTACGAGCAGTACTTC. It codes for CASSDAGAGTYEQYF.